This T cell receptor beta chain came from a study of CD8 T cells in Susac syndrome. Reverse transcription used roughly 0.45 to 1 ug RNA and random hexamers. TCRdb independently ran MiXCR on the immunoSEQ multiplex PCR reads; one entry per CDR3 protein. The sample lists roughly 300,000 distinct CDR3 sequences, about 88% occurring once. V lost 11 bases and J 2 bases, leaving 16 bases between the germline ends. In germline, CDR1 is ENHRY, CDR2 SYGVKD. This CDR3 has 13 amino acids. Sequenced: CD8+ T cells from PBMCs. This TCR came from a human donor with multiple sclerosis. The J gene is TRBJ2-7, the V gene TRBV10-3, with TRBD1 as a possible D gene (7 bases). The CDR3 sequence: CAGCQGGTYEQYF. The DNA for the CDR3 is TGTGCCGGGTGCCAGGGGGGTACCTACGAGCAGTACTTC.